This entry concerns a single T cell receptor (beta chain). The CDR3 runs to 13 residues. Deletions cut 8 bases from V and 0 bases from J, with 12 bases between. CDR1 and CDR2 from the germline V gene are SGHRS and YFSETQ. The data were taken from a study of cytomegalovirus exposure and HLA in healthy donors. Sequencing was performed with immunoSEQ multiplex PCR; in TCRdb, only in-frame clones are kept and a portion is missing. The sample gives 150,000 to 170,000 clones, about 86% of which show up once; about 22% is in the top ten. This chain connects TRBV5-1 to TRBJ2-7; maybe TRBD1 (5 bases). Input material: PBMCs. The receptor comes from a man aged 18 to 29 in good health and CMV-seropositive. The CDR3 sequence: CASKADSSYEQYF. CDR3 DNA: TGCGCCAGTAAGGCCGACAGCTCCTACGAGCAGTACTTC.